Only one count was recorded for the clone carrying this T cell receptor (beta chain). CDR1 and CDR2 (germline): MNHEY, SMNVEV (reference sequence). This CDR3 spans 14 amino acids. Trimming removed 5 bases at V and 5 bases at J, with 15 bases between. Cells designated naive CD8 were CD45RO-negative and were positively selected for CCR7, with terminally differentiated effector memory CD45RA+ cells excluded. TCRdb keeps only in-frame clones here, not all; method: immunoSEQ multiplex PCR. Found here are millions of clones, about 93% of them singletons; the top ten hold under 2%. This entry is derived from a study of shared clonotypes between healthy human individuals.

The J gene is TRBJ2-5, the V gene TRBV27, with D perhaps matching TRBD1 (6 bases). This clonotype originated in a man between 18 and 29 years old in good health. Some clones in this sample may be carry-over from other donors' samples. Material: naive CD8+ T cells from PBMCs. The DNA of the CDR3 is TGTGCCAGCAGTCCAGGGGTGCAGTGGGAGACCCAGTACTTC. Translated: CASSPGVQWETQYF.